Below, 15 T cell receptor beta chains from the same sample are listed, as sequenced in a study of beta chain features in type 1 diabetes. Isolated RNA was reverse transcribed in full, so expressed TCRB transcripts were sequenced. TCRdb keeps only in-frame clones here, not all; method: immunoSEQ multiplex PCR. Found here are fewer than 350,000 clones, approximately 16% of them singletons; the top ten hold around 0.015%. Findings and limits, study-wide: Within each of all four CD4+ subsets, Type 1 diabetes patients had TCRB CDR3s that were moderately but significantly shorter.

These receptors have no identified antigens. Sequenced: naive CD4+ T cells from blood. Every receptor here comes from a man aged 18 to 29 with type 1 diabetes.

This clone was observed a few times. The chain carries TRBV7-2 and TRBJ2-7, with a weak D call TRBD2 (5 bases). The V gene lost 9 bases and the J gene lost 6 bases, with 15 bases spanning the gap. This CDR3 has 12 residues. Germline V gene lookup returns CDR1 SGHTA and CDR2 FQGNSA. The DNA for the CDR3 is TGTGCCAGGCTAGCTAACCCTGGCGAGCAGTACTTC. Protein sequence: CARLANPGEQYF.

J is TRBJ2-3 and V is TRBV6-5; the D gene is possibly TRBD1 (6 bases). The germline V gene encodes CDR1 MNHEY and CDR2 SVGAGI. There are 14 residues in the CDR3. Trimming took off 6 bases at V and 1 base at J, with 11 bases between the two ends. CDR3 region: CASRQGRRTDTQYF. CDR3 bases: TGTGCCAGCAGGCAGGGGCGCCGCACAGATACGCAGTATTTT.

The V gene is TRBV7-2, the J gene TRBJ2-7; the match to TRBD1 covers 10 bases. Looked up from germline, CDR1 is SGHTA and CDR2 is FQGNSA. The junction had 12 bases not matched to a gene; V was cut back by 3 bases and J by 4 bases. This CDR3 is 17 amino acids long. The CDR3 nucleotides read TGTGCCAGCAGCTTCCTCGGAGCCGGACAGGGGGTTTACGAGCAGTACTTC. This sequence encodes CASSFLGAGQGVYEQYF.

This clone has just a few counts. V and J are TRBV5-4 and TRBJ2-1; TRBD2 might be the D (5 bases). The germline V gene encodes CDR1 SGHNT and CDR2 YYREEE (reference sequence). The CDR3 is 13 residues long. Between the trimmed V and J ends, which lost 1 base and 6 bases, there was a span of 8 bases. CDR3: CASSLTTTNEQFF. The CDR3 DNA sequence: TGTGCCAGCAGCTTGACGACTACCAATGAGCAGTTCTTC.

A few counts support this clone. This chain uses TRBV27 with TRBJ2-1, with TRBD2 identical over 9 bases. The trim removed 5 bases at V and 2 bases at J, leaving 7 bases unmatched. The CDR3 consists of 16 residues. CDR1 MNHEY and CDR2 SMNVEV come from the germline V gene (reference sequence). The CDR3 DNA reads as TGTGCCAGCAGTATGTCTCGACTAGCGGCCTACAATGAGCAGTTCTTC. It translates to CASSMSRLAAYNEQFF.

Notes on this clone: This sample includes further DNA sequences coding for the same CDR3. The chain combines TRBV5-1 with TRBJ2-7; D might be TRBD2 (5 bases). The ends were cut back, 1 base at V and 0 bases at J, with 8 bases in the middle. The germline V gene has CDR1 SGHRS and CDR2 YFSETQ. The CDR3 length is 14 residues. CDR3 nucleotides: TGCGCCAGCAGCTTGACGGGGAGCTCCTACGAGCAGTACTTC. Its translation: CASSLTGSSYEQYF. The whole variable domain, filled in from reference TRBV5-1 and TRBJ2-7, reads KAGVTQTPRYLIKTRGQQVTLSCSPISGHRSVSWYQQTPGQGLQFLFEYFSETQRNKGNFPGRFSGRQFSNSRSEMNVSTLELGDSALYLCASSLTGSSYEQYFGPGTRLTVT.

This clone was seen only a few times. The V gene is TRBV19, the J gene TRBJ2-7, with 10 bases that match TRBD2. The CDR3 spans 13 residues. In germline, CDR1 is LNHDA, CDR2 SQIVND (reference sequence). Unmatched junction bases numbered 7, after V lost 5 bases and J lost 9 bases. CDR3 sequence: CASSRLAGASQYF. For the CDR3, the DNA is TGTGCCAGTAGTCGGCTAGCGGGAGCCTCGCAGTACTTC.

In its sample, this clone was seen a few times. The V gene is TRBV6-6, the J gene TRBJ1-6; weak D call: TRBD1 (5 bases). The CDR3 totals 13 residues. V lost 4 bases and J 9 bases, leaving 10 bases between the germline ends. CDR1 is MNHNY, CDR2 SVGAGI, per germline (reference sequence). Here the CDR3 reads CASSLEGISPLHF. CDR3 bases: TGTGCCAGCAGTTTGGAGGGGATTTCACCCCTCCACTTT.

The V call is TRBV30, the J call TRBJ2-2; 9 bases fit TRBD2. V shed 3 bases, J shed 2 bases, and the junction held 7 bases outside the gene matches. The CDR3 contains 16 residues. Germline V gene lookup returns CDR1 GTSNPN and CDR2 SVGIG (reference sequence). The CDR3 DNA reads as TGTGCCTGGAGGGGACTACTAGCGGGCAACACCGGGGAGCTGTTTTTT. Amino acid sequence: CAWRGLLAGNTGELFF.

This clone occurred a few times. The CDR3 protein is CASSPRAGEGQPQHF. The CDR3 bases are TGTGCCAGCTCACCAAGGGCAGGGGAAGGACAGCCCCAGCATTTT. The chain carries TRBV18 and TRBJ1-5; D possibly corresponds to TRBD1 (6 bases). CDR1 and CDR2 (germline): KGHSH, LQKENI. Trimming removed 2 bases at V and 7 bases at J, with 15 bases between. The CDR3 is made up of 15 amino acids.

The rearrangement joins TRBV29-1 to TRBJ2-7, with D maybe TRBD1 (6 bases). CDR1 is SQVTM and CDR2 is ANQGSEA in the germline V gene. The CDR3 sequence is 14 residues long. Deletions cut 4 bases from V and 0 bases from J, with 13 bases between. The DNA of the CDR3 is TGCAGCGTTGCACGGACAGAAGGCTCCTACGAGCAGTACTTC. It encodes CSVARTEGSYEQYF.

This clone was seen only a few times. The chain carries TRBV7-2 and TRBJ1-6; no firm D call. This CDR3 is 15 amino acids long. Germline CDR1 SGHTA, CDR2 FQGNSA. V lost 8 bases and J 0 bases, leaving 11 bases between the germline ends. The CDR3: CASLESPSYNSPLHF. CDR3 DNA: TGTGCCAGCCTGGAGTCTCCCTCCTATAATTCACCCCTCCACTTT.

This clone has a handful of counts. The CDR3 DNA is TGTGCCAGCAGCTTAAATGCAAACACACCTTACGAGCAGTACTTC. Amino acids: CASSLNANTPYEQYF. The V call is TRBV7-8, the J call TRBJ2-7; D uncertain. CDR1 SGHVS and CDR2 FQNEAQ come from the germline V gene. V lost 2 bases and J lost 4, with 15 bases in between. The CDR3 covers 15 residues.

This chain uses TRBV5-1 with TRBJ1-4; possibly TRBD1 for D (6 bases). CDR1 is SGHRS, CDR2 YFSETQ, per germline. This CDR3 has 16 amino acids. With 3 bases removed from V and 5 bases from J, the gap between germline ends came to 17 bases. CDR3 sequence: CASSSDSGVANEKLFF. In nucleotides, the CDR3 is TGCGCCAGCAGCTCGGACAGCGGAGTTGCCAATGAAAAACTGTTTTTT.

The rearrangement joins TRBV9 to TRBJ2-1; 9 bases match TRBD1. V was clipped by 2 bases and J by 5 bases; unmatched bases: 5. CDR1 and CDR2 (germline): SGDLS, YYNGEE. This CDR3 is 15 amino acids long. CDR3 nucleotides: TGTGCCAGCAGCGTGTTAACAGGGGGCAACAATGAGCAGTTCTTC. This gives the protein CASSVLTGGNNEQFF.